The following is a T cell receptor beta chain sequence with its context. A junction end diverges from the germline sequence, so it may reflect a read error. This entry comes from a study of T cells in Graves' hyperthyroidism and ophthalmopathy. Regions amplified from RNA transcripts were the TCR beta CDR3 regions. A set of HTBI primers served as the primers for a first-round RT-PCR of the TCR CDR3. A single record per CDR3 protein comes from TCRdb applying MiXCR to the multiplex PCR reads. The sample has about 580,000 distinct CDR3 sequences; around 46% are singletons. Germline CDR1 SGHKS, CDR2 YYEKEE (reference sequence). The CDR3 extends over 15 amino acids. Each diagnosis drew on symptoms, thyroxine, TRAb, thyroid ultrasound and orbital computed tomography findings.

The chain combines TRBV5-5 with TRBJ2-2; D remains unclear. The TCR was taken from a woman younger than 30 with Graves' hyperthyroidism. Material: peripheral blood or thyroid tissue (not recorded which). CDR3 nucleotides: TGCGCCAGCAGCTTGAATGCCGGAGAGACCGGGGAGCTGTTTTTT. Translating it yields CASSLNAGETGELFF.